This TCR beta chain was observed in a study of T cells after yellow fever vaccination. This clonotype was found many times. The antigen is undetermined. Study-wide points: CD4 and CD8 compartments shared a small share of clonotypes, likely from convergent recombination. By day 5 rather than day 15, the secondary response had peaked, though it was weaker. Re-detected after boosting: most primary clones, about 96% of CD4 and roughly 90% of CD8. Abundant clonotypes from the bulk population could have been carried over as contaminants into FACS-sorted repertoires.

A single record per CDR3 protein comes from TCRdb applying MiXCR to the 5' RACE reads. Here the sample spans about 260,000 distinct CDR3 sequences, about 3.5% being singletons. The sample in question was PBMCs, obtained 15 days after the yellow fever booster vaccination. The sequence was collected from a man in his late teens or twenties who received the YFV17D yellow fever vaccine.

The CDR3 reads CASSYTPRDEQYF. CDR3 DNA sequence: TGTGCCAGCAGTTATACCCCGCGGGACGAGCAGTACTTC. This chain joins TRBV6-5 and TRBJ2-7; D might be TRBD2 (5 bases). V dropped 3 bases and J dropped 5 bases, with 11 bases sitting between them. This CDR3 comprises 13 residues. Germline values: CDR1 MNHEY, CDR2 SVGAGI.